This T cell receptor (beta chain) was observed in a study of identical twins. Overall study results and limits: Insertion counts were lower in abundant cord blood beta clonotypes, a trend that memory repertoires did not show.

Template switching, a step in the protocol, added a universal primer site, and cDNA carried unique molecular identifiers. One entry per CDR3 protein results from TCRdb running MiXCR on the 5' RACE reads. Seen here are about 190,000 distinct CDR3 sequences, roughly 15% observed once, and the top ten hold 35% to 50%. Regarding this clonotype: The antigen remains unidentified.

The CDR3 is made up of 17 amino acids. Germline CDR1 KGHSH, CDR2 LQKENI. J lost 6 bases, V lost 3 bases, and 17 bases had no gene match. The same sample was also studied in work on T cells expressing NK-cell markers.

The sample consisted of CD8+ T cells sorted from blood. This TCR was recovered from a woman aged 18-29 years in good health. The rearrangement links TRBV18 to TRBJ2-7, with 7 bases identical to TRBD2. CDR3 nucleotide sequence: TGTGCCAGCTCACCTACCAGAGTTAAGACAAGGGAGGGCGAGCAGTACTTC. Translation gives CASSPTRVKTREGEQYF. The full variable domain, in which reference TRBV18 and TRBJ2-7 provide the parts outside the CDR3, is NAGVMQNPRHLVRRRGQEARLRCSPMKGHSHVYWYRQLPEEGLKFMVYLQKENIIDESGMPKERFSAEFPKEGPSILRIQQVVRGDSAAYFCASSPTRVKTREGEQYFGPGTRLTVT.